This entry concerns a single T cell receptor beta chain. This entry is derived from a study of shared clonotypes between healthy human individuals. Overall study context: The donor group consisted of a couple of women and three men, aged 18 to 49.

Using immunoSEQ multiplex PCR, the repertoire was profiled, and TCRdb retains in-frame clones only, with some absent. The table lists 450,000 to 600,000 clones, 60% to 85% of them singletons. Recent acute infections and vaccinations were absent in the healthy HIV-negative adult donors. Donors comprised only Caucasian adults living in Nashville, Tennessee. The length of the CDR3 is 15 residues. Per germline, CDR1 SGHRS and CDR2 YFSETQ. V was pared by 4 bases and J by 1 base, with 13 bases between. The V gene is TRBV5-1, the J gene TRBJ2-3; D might be TRBD2 (5 bases). The specimen sequenced was PBMCs. This sequence was found in a woman aged 40 to 49 in good health. Some clones in this sample may be carry-over from other donors' samples. The CDR3 bases are TGCGCCAGCAGCAGCCCGGACGGGGGCACAGATACGCAGTATTTT. It yields the protein CASSSPDGGTDTQYF.